The 8 T cell receptor beta chains in this list originate from one sample, sequenced in a study of T cells in Graves' hyperthyroidism and ophthalmopathy. The TCR beta CDR3 regions underwent amplification using RNA transcripts as the source. HTBI primers drove first-round RT-PCR of the TCR CDR3. MiXCR, run by TCRdb on the multiplex PCR reads, gives a single entry per CDR3 protein. The sample has nearly 110,000 distinct CDR3 sequences, about a sixth seen once. The sequenced sample was blood. These receptors came from a woman between 45 and 65 years old with Graves' hyperthyroidism.

The sample holds many counts of this clonotype. The rearrangement joins TRBV6-6 to TRBJ2-1; D not certain. V was shortened by 2 bases and J by 5 bases, with 10 bases between the two germline ends. CDR1 is MNHNY, CDR2 SVGAGI, per germline (reference sequence). The CDR3 runs 14 residues. Written as DNA, the CDR3 is TGTGCCAGCAGTTACGACCAGTCCAACAATGAGCAGTTCTTC. Its translation: CASSYDQSNNEQFF.

Many counts were recorded for this clonotype. The rearrangement uses TRBV5-1 and TRBJ2-4, with D possibly being TRBD2 (6 bases). The V end was cut by 0 bases, the J end by 4 bases, with 8 bases between. Germline CDR1 SGHRS, CDR2 YFSETQ. The CDR3 is 14 amino acids. The CDR3 here is CASSLEGLKNIQYF. CDR3 bases: TGCGCCAGCAGCTTGGAAGGACTAAAAAACATTCAGTACTTC.

The gene calls are TRBV4-1 and TRBJ2-5; 9 bases match TRBD1. V lost 5 bases, J lost 5 bases, and 6 bases stayed unmatched. CDR3 length: 14 amino acids. Germline V gene sequence: CDR1 MGHRA, CDR2 YSYEKL. CDR3 sequence reads: CASSSRDRVETQYF. The CDR3, as DNA: TGCGCCAGCAGCTCCCGGGACAGGGTGGAGACCCAGTACTTC.

The chain combines TRBV2 with TRBJ2-3, with 7 nucleotides matching TRBD2. Trimming took 6 bases from V and 9 from J; bases not matched to a gene: 6. The germline V gene has CDR1 SNHLY and CDR2 FYNNEI. There are 12 residues in the CDR3. The DNA of the CDR3 is TGTGCCAGCAGGGGGGGGGAGTTCACGCAGTATTTT. Protein sequence: CASRGGEFTQYF.

This clonotype was observed many times. The V and J genes are TRBV3-1 and TRBJ2-7; 10 bases line up with TRBD2. The germline V gene encodes CDR1 LGHDT and CDR2 YNNKEL (reference sequence). The V and J ends lost 5 bases and 2 bases, in that order; junction bases with no gene match: 6. The CDR3 loop spans 15 amino acids. This chain's CDR3 is CASSDGLAGAYEQYF. In DNA, the CDR3 is TGTGCCAGCAGCGACGGCCTAGCGGGGGCCTACGAGCAGTACTTC.

V is TRBV7-3 and J is TRBJ2-7; 8 bases line up with TRBD1. Germline V lookup: CDR1 SGHTA, CDR2 FQGTGA. The CDR3 spans 14 residues. Trimming at V came to 5 bases and at J to 3 bases, leaving 6 bases not matched to a gene. The chain's CDR3 is CASSRTGNFYEQYF. In DNA, the CDR3 is TGTGCCAGCAGCCGGACAGGGAATTTCTACGAGCAGTACTTC. Complete variable domain (other parts from reference TRBV7-3 and TRBJ2-7): GAGVSQTPSNKVTEKGKYVELRCDPISGHTALYWYRQSLGQGPEFLIYFQGTGAADDSGLPNDRFFAVRPEGSVSTLKIQRTERGDSAVYLCASSRTGNFYEQYFGPGTRLTVT.

This clonotype was recorded many times. The rearrangement joins TRBV20-1 to TRBJ2-2, with D perhaps TRBD2 (6 bases). There are 16 residues in the CDR3. The germline V gene has CDR1 DFQATT and CDR2 SNEGSKA (reference sequence). The V gene lost 0 bases and the J gene lost 1 base, with 12 bases spanning the gap. The CDR3 nucleotides read TGCAGTGCTAGAGATCTTTGGCGGGAGAACACCGGGGAGCTGTTTTTT. The encoded protein is CSARDLWRENTGELFF.

This clonotype was seen repeatedly, ten times or more. J is TRBJ2-1 and V is TRBV6-2 or TRBV6-3; D perhaps matches TRBD2 (6 bases). Germline V gives CDR1 MNHEY, CDR2 SVGEGT. The length of the CDR3 is 15 residues. V was clipped by 2 bases and J by 5 bases, with 13 bases between them. CDR3 DNA: TGTGCCAGCAGTTACACGGCGGGATCCCACAATGAGCAGTTCTTC. Translating gives CASSYTAGSHNEQFF.